Below, 11 T cell receptor beta chains from the same sample are listed, as sequenced in a study of blood T cells in healthy people across ages. A second 7 to 11 cycle PCR used barcoded and J-beta primers. TCRdb used MiXCR to reprocess the 5' RACE reads, holding one entry per CDR3 protein. The sample contains about 1.4 million distinct CDR3 sequences, approximately 59% of which appear only once. Sequences were obtained from blood. The receptors originated from a man between 18 and 29 years old in good health.

V and J are TRBV13 and TRBJ2-2, with TRBD1 as a possible D gene (6 bases). The V gene lost 5 bases and the J gene lost 4 bases, with 8 bases spanning the gap. The CDR3 covers 13 residues. Germline V CDR1 and CDR2: PRHDT, FYEKMQ (reference sequence). CDR3 DNA sequence: TGTGCCAGCAGCCAGGGGACCACCGGGGAGCTGTTTTTT. Translation: CASSQGTTGELFF.

The chain joins TRBV6-6 to TRBJ2-7; weak D call: TRBD2 (6 bases). Germline CDR1 and CDR2: MNHNY and SVGAGI (reference sequence). V shed 7 bases and J shed 2 bases, with 15 bases lying between them. The CDR3 has 14 residues. This CDR3 is CASTTAPGAYEQYF. Here the CDR3 DNA reads TGTGCCAGCACCACGGCCCCGGGGGCCTACGAGCAGTACTTC.

As to this clonotype: The junction departs from the called germline gene at one end, perhaps through a read error. The rearrangement uses TRBV7-2 and TRBJ2-3, with 9 bases lining up with TRBD2. Germline V gene lookup returns CDR1 SGHTA and CDR2 FQGNSA. The CDR3 sequence is 17 residues long. The CDR3 loop is CASGLFSGGPGTDTQYF. DNA of the CDR3: TGTGCCAGCGGCTTATTTAGCGGGGGACCTGGCACAGATACGCAGTATTTT.

This clonotype was counted once. The chain combines TRBV10-2 with TRBJ1-1; D is uncertain. The germline V gene encodes CDR1 WSHSY and CDR2 SAAADI. Trimming cost V 3 bases and J 9 bases, with 5 bases left between them. The CDR3 runs to 10 residues. CDR3 region: CASSDQKAFF. The CDR3, as DNA: TGCGCCAGCAGTGATCAGAAAGCTTTCTTT.

The chain is built from TRBV20-1 and TRBJ2-1; unclear D gene. V lost 1 base and J 6 bases, leaving 7 bases between the germline ends. Germline CDR1 and CDR2: DFQATT and SNEGSKA (reference sequence). The CDR3 length is 12 residues. CDR3 protein: CSARVWTNEQFF. CDR3 sequence (DNA): TGCAGTGCTAGAGTCTGGACCAATGAGCAGTTCTTC.

The chain combines TRBV5-1 with TRBJ2-1; D gene unclear. Germline CDR1 is SGHRS and CDR2 is YFSETQ. V was cut by 3 bases and J by 5 bases, with 6 bases left in between. The CDR3 is 12 residues long. CDR3 bases: TGCGCCAGCAGCTGGGATAACAATGAGCAGTTCTTC. Protein sequence: CASSWDNNEQFF.

The chain is built from TRBV20-1 and TRBJ2-7; the D gene is possibly TRBD1 (6 bases). Trimming took off 3 bases at V and 3 bases at J, with 15 bases between the two ends. Per germline, CDR1 DFQATT and CDR2 SNEGSKA (reference sequence). This CDR3 is built from 14 residues. The CDR3 region has the DNA TGCAGTGCTAGGGGGGACACTTCTGTCTACGAGCAGTACTTC. Residues: CSARGDTSVYEQYF.

This chain joins TRBV11-2 and TRBJ2-1; D is unclear. V was clipped by 1 base and J by 4 bases, with 17 bases between them. Germline V gives CDR1 SGHAT, CDR2 FQNNGV. The CDR3 consists of 17 residues. This chain's CDR3 is CASSLAVPTPLYNEQFF. For the CDR3, the DNA is TGTGCCAGCAGCTTAGCAGTCCCGACCCCGCTTTACAATGAGCAGTTCTTC.

The chain joins TRBV12-3 or TRBV12-4 to TRBJ1-2; TRBD1 matches at 9 bases. J gave up 5 bases and V 5 bases, and 12 bases lay outside the gene matches. The CDR3 has 16 amino acids. The CDR3 DNA is TGTGCCAGCAGTGATCCCACAGGGGGCGAGGTTTATGGCTACACCTTC. This encodes CASSDPTGGEVYGYTF.

This clonotype was counted only a few times. The J gene is TRBJ1-4, the V gene TRBV28, with D hard to call. This CDR3 has 11 residues. CDR1 is MDHEN and CDR2 is SYDVKM in the germline V gene. Deletions cut 5 bases from V and 6 bases from J, with 4 bases between. The CDR3, as DNA: TGTGCCAGCAGTGGGGATGAAAAACTGTTTTTT. Translating gives CASSGDEKLFF.

The J gene is TRBJ2-3, the V gene TRBV6-6; no clear D. The CDR3 loop spans 14 amino acids. Trimming left V 0 bases short and J 6 bases short, with 10 bases between. Per germline, CDR1 MNHNY and CDR2 SVGAGI (reference sequence). The CDR3: CASSYSFNGDTQYF. The DNA of the CDR3 is TGTGCCAGCAGTTACTCCTTTAACGGGGATACGCAGTATTTT.